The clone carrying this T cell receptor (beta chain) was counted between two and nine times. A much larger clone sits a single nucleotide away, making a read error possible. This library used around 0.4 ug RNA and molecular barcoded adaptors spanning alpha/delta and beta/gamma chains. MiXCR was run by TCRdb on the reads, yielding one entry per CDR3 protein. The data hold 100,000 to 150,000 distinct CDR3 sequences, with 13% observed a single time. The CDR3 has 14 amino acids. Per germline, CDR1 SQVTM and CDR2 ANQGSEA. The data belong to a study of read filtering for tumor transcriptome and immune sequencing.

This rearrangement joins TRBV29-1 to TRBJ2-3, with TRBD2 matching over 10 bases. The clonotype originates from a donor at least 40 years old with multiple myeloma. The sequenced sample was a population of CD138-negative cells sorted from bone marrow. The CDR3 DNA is TGCAGCTCCGGACTAGCGGAGAGCACAGATACGCAGTGTTTT. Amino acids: CSSGLAESTDTQCF.